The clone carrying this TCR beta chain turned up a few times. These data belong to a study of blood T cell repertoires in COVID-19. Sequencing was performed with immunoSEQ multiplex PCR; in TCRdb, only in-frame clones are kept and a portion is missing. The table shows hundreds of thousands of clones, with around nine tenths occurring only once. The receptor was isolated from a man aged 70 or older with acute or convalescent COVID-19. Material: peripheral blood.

The CDR3 nucleotides are TGTGCCAGCAGCTTGACGGTAGTCTCCTACGAGCAGTACTTC. Protein product: CASSLTVVSYEQYF. V gene TRBV5-6 combines with J gene TRBJ2-7; D is unclear. The CDR3 is made up of 14 amino acids. V lost 1 base and J 0 bases, leaving 8 bases between the germline ends. CDR1 is SGHDT, CDR2 YYEEEE, per germline.